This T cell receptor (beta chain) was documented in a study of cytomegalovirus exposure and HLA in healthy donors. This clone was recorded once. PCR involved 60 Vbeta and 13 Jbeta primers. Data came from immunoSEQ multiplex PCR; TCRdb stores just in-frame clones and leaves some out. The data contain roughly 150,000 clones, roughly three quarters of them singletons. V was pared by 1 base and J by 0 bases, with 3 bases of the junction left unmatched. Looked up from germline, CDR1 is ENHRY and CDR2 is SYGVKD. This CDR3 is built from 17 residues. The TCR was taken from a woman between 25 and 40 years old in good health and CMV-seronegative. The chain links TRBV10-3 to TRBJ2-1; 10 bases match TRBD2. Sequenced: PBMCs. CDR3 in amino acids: CAISEYSGGTSYNEQFF. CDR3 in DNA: TGTGCCATCAGTGAGTATAGCGGGGGGACCTCCTACAATGAGCAGTTCTTC.